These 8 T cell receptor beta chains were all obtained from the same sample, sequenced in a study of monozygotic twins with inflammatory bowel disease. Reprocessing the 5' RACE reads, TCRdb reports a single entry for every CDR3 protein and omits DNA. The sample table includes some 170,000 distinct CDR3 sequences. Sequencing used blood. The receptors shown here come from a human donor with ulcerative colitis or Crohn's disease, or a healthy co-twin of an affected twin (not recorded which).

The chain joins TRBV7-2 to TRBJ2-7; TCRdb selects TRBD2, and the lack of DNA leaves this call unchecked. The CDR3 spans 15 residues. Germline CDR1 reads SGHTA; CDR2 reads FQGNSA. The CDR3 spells CASSILTGSIGSQYF.

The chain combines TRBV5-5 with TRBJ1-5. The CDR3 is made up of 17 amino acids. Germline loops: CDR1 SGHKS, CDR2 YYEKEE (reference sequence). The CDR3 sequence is CASSLAPGGAHNQPQHF.

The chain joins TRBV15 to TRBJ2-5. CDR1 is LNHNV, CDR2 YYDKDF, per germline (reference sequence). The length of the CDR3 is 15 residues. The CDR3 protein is CATSRGASFQETQYF.

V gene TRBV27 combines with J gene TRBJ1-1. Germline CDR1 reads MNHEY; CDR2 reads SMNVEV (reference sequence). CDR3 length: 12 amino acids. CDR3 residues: CASSSYGTEAFF.

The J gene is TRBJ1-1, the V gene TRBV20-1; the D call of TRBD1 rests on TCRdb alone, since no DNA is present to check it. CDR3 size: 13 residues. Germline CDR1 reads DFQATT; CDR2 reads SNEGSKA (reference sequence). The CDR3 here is CSARDAGDTEAFF.

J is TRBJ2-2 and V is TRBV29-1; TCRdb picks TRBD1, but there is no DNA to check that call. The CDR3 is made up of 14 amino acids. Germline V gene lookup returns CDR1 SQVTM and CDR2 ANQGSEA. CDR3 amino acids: CSVEGGTRTGELFF.

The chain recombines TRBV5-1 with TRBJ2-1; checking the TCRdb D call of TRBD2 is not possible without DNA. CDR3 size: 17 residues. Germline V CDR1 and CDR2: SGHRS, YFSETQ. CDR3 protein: CASSLAEGLAGYNEQFF.

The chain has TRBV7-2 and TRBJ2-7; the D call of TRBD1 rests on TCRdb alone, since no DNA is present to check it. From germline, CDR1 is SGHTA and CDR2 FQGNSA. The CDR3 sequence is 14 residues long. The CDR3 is CASTPGPGAYEQYF.